These 8 T cell receptor beta chains share one sample of origin, sequenced in a study of blood T cell repertoires in COVID-19. Only in-frame clones appear in the TCRdb table, and some are missing; sequencing was by immunoSEQ multiplex PCR. The table shows about 68,000 clones, with almost 85% occurring only once. The sequencing sample was made of peripheral blood. Receptors were obtained from a man aged 45 to 65 with active COVID-19.

The V and J genes are TRBV19 and TRBJ1-4; no definite D call. The germline gives CDR1 LNHDA, CDR2 SQIVND (reference sequence). V was clipped by 7 bases and J by 5 bases, with 11 bases between them. CDR3 length equals 13 residues. The CDR3 nucleotides are TGTGCCAGTACCGGCTCCAGGAATGAAAAACTGTTTTTT. Translating it yields CASTGSRNEKLFF. Combining the CDR3 with reference TRBV19 and TRBJ1-4 gives the whole variable domain DGGITQSPKYLFRKEGQNVTLSCEQNLNHDAMYWYRQDPGQGLRLIYYSQIVNDFQKGDIAEGYSVSREKKESFPLTVTSAQKNPTAFYLCASTGSRNEKLFFGSGTQLSVL.

This clone was seen more than once but under ten times. The V gene is TRBV19, the J gene TRBJ1-3; D possibly corresponds to TRBD1 (5 bases). This CDR3 spans 13 amino acids. The germline V gene has CDR1 LNHDA and CDR2 SQIVND (reference sequence). Deletions cut 6 bases from V and 8 bases from J, with 14 bases between. The CDR3 DNA is TGTGCCAGTAGACCTAGGGGCCAAGACACCATATATTTT. Its translation is CASRPRGQDTIYF.

This chain uses TRBV18 with TRBJ2-2; 7 nucleotides match TRBD1. The germline V gene has CDR1 KGHSH and CDR2 LQKENI. The length of the CDR3 is 18 residues. V was clipped by 2 bases and J by 4 bases; unmatched bases: 13. This CDR3 is CASSPTRSRGSTTGELFF. CDR3 DNA sequence: TGTGCCAGCTCACCAACCCGCTCCAGGGGGTCTACCACCGGGGAGCTGTTTTTT.

The rearrangement joins TRBV5-1 to TRBJ2-1; 7 bases agree with TRBD1. Germline-derived CDR1 and CDR2 are SGHRS and YFSETQ. J was trimmed by 0 bases and V by 4 bases; bases with no gene match: 10. The CDR3 sequence is 17 residues long. CDR3 bases: TGCGCCAGCAGCCACCCGGGACAGATGAGCTCCTACAATGAGCAGTTCTTC. Its translation: CASSHPGQMSSYNEQFF.

V gene TRBV6-2 or TRBV6-3 combines with J gene TRBJ1-5; D gene unclear. V dropped 2 bases and J dropped 10 bases, with 12 bases sitting between them. Germline values: CDR1 MNHEY, CDR2 SVGEGT. The CDR3 length is 13 residues. Written as DNA, the CDR3 is TGTGCCAGCAGTTACGGGCAGCTTAATCCCCAGCATTTT. Protein: CASSYGQLNPQHF.

The chain combines TRBV20-1 with TRBJ2-1, with a weak D call TRBD2 (6 bases). Trimming removed 3 bases at V and 4 bases at J, with 13 bases between. The CDR3 length is 14 residues. Per the germline V gene, CDR1 is DFQATT and CDR2 is SNEGSKA (reference sequence). CDR3 loop: CSASPGDSYNEQFF. The CDR3 bases are TGCAGTGCTAGTCCCGGGGACTCTTACAATGAGCAGTTCTTC.

The gene calls are TRBV3-1 (or the pseudogene TRBV3-2) and TRBJ2-3, with 11 bases aligning to TRBD2. The V gene end was trimmed by 2 bases and the J gene end by 1 base; junction bases not matched to a gene: 20. CDR1 is LGHDT and CDR2 is YNNKEL in the germline V gene (reference sequence). This CDR3 region has 22 residues. The CDR3 nucleotides read TGTGCCAGCAGCCAATGGGGTGAGGCTAGCGGGAGGATGAGGATGGGCACAGATACGCAGTATTTT. Translated, it gives CASSQWGEASGRMRMGTDTQYF.

This chain uses TRBV5-6 with TRBJ1-4; D gene uncertain. CDR1 and CDR2 from the germline V gene are SGHDT and YYEEEE. There are 16 residues in the CDR3. Trimming removed 0 bases at V and 5 bases at J, with 14 bases between. The CDR3 DNA is TGTGCCAGCAGCTTGGGGATAGACACCATAAATGAAAAACTGTTTTTT. Its protein is CASSLGIDTINEKLFF.